Following are 30 T cell receptor beta chains from one sample sequenced in a study of graft-versus-host responses after intestinal transplantation. Repertoires were generated with immunoSEQ multiplex PCR, while TCRdb's copy carries only in-frame clones and drops some. Found here are about 88,000 clones, 85% to 95% of them singletons; the top ten hold about 0.34%. No antigens are known for them. Sample: unstimulated CD4+ T cells sorted from spleen or lymph node cells, taken before transplant. The origin of the receptors is a human donor who was the organ donor for an intestinal transplant.

The V gene is TRBV5-1, the J gene TRBJ1-2; tentative D call: TRBD1 (5 bases). V was cut by 0 bases and J by 0 bases, with 9 bases left in between. This CDR3 is built from 15 residues. Germline assignment: CDR1 SGHRS and CDR2 YFSETQ. CDR3 nucleotides: TGCGCCAGCAGCTTGGACAGGTTTTCTAACTATGGCTACACCTTC. Its protein product is CASSLDRFSNYGYTF.

The chain recombines TRBV20-1 with TRBJ2-1, with D perhaps matching TRBD1 (5 bases). CDR3 length: 11 amino acids. Germline V CDR1 and CDR2: DFQATT, SNEGSKA (reference sequence). The V end was cut by 3 bases, the J end by 8 bases, with 8 bases between. The CDR3 region is CSASKGYEQFF. The DNA of the CDR3 is TGCAGTGCTAGTAAGGGGTATGAGCAGTTCTTC.

V is TRBV18 and J is TRBJ2-1, with 14 bases that match TRBD2. Germline V lookup: CDR1 KGHSH, CDR2 LQKENI. The CDR3 covers 17 residues. V was pared by 4 bases and J by 6 bases, with 8 bases of the junction left unmatched. For the CDR3, the DNA is TGTGCCAGCTCACAACCCGGGACTAGCGGGGGAACCAATGAGCAGTTCTTC. Protein sequence: CASSQPGTSGGTNEQFF.

This sequence joins TRBV7-2 and TRBJ2-1, with D possibly TRBD2 on 5 matching bases. Germline CDR1 and CDR2: SGHTA and FQGNSA. Trimming shortened V by 5 bases and J by 4 bases, and 12 bases separated the two germline ends. The CDR3 totals 14 residues. The CDR3 nucleotides are TGTGCCAGCAGCCCCGTTGGGAGTTACAATGAGCAGTTCTTC. Protein sequence: CASSPVGSYNEQFF.

V is TRBV4-2 and J is TRBJ2-3, with 15 bases aligning to TRBD2. Germline V CDR1 and CDR2: LGHNA, YNFKEQ. Unmatched junction bases numbered 7, after V lost 0 bases and J lost 3 bases. This CDR3 is built from 19 residues. This CDR3 is CASSQDLRTSGGATDTQYF. Here the CDR3 DNA reads TGTGCCAGCAGCCAAGATTTACGGACTAGCGGGGGGGCAACAGATACGCAGTATTTT.

The CDR3 is CASSPHWAGSREKLFF. The DNA for the CDR3 is TGTGCCAGCAGTCCCCATTGGGCAGGGTCAAGGGAAAAACTGTTTTTT. V gene TRBV2 combines with J gene TRBJ1-4, with D possibly TRBD1 on 5 matching bases. Trimming took off 5 bases at V and 8 bases at J, with 21 bases between the two ends. Germline loops: CDR1 SNHLY, CDR2 FYNNEI. The CDR3 is 16 residues long.

V gene TRBV5-4 combines with J gene TRBJ2-5; tentatively, D is TRBD2 (5 bases). This CDR3 comprises 16 residues. Germline-derived CDR1 and CDR2 are SGHNT and YYREEE (reference sequence). V lost 2 bases, J lost 2 bases, and 16 bases lay in between. The CDR3 nucleotides read TGTGCCAGCAGCTTACCCCTTGGAGGCCTACAAGAGACCCAGTACTTC. Encoded protein: CASSLPLGGLQETQYF.

This clone was detected only a few times. The rearrangement uses TRBV29-1 and TRBJ1-1; D unclear. Deletions cut 3 bases from V and 5 bases from J, with 13 bases between. Germline CDR1 reads SQVTM; CDR2 reads ANQGSEA. CDR3 size: 13 residues. The CDR3 region has the DNA TGCAGCGTTGAGGGCCAACGTTGGACTGAAGCTTTCTTT. Protein: CSVEGQRWTEAFF.

This clone was picked up one time. The rearrangement joins TRBV5-1 to TRBJ2-3, with D possibly matching TRBD2 (6 bases). V lost 0 bases and J lost 3, with 14 bases in between. Germline values: CDR1 SGHRS, CDR2 YFSETQ. This CDR3 has 16 amino acids. The CDR3 loop reads CASSLGTLRETDTQYF. The DNA of the CDR3 is TGCGCCAGCAGCTTGGGGACACTCCGGGAGACAGATACGCAGTATTTT.

The J gene is TRBJ2-7, the V gene TRBV19; TRBD1 agrees at 7 bases. This CDR3 is built from 16 residues. V shed 3 bases and J 0 bases; nucleotides not matched to a gene: 8. Germline lookup yields CDR1 LNHDA and CDR2 SQIVND (reference sequence). CDR3 residues: CASSMAGTESSYEQYF. The CDR3 coding sequence is TGTGCCAGTAGTATGGCCGGGACAGAAAGCTCCTACGAGCAGTACTTC.

This chain links TRBV25-1 with TRBJ2-3; weak D call: TRBD1 (6 bases). The V end lost 3 bases, the J end lost 2 bases, and 9 bases lay between the germline ends. Per the germline V gene, CDR1 is MGHDK and CDR2 is SYGVNS. The CDR3 consists of 14 residues. The CDR3, as DNA: TGTGCCAGCAGTGAGGGGGCACACACAGATACGCAGTATTTT. Translation gives CASSEGAHTDTQYF.

V and J are TRBV28 and TRBJ1-1; 7 nucleotides agree with TRBD1. Germline CDR1 reads MDHEN; CDR2 reads SYDVKM. This CDR3 region has 16 residues. V lost 6 bases and J lost 0; bases outside the gene matches: 10. CDR3 bases: TGTGCCAGCAGGCGGAGGGGGCGCGGGATGAACACTGAAGCTTTCTTT. Translation: CASRRRGRGMNTEAFF.

The table lists this clone with a count of one. The rearrangement joins TRBV6-1 to TRBJ2-1, with 7 bases lining up with TRBD1. This CDR3 has 15 amino acids. V was clipped by 6 bases and J by 6 bases; unmatched bases: 11. Germline assignment: CDR1 MNHNS and CDR2 SASEGT. CDR3 DNA: TGTGCCAGCAGGCCGCCCACGGCAGGGGGCAATGAGCAGTTCTTC. It translates to CASRPPTAGGNEQFF.

The chain uses TRBV9 and TRBJ2-3; 11 positions agree with TRBD2. This CDR3 is built from 21 residues. Per germline, CDR1 SGDLS and CDR2 YYNGEE. J gave up 0 bases and V 3 bases, and 18 bases lay outside the gene matches. Here the CDR3 DNA reads TGTGCCAGCAGCGCATCTAGCGGGAGGACCCCCCTTATCTCTAGCACAGATACGCAGTATTTT. This codes for CASSASSGRTPLISSTDTQYF.

The chain joins TRBV9 to TRBJ1-1; D is possibly TRBD1 (6 bases). The ends were cut back, 4 bases at V and 0 bases at J, with 16 bases in the middle. The germline V gene has CDR1 SGDLS and CDR2 YYNGEE. There are 16 residues in the CDR3. In DNA form, the CDR3 reads TGTGCCAGCAGCCCCGACGGGAACAGGGTGAACACTGAAGCTTTCTTT. Translating it yields CASSPDGNRVNTEAFF.

This clone was observed a single time. The chain recombines TRBV21-1 with TRBJ2-3; TRBD2, the table's D call, was not compared with the DNA. TRBV21-1 is described as a pseudogene. The CDR3 runs to 18 residues. Written as DNA, the CDR3 is TGTGCCAGCATGACGGAAGTTCTAGCGGAGGTCAGCACAGATACGCAGTATTTT. Residues: CASMTEVLAEVSTDTQYF.

This clone was counted between two and nine times. The chain has TRBV28 and TRBJ1-2; 8 positions match TRBD1. CDR1 MDHEN and CDR2 SYDVKM come from the germline V gene. The CDR3 runs to 13 residues. With 6 bases clipped from V and 4 bases from J, the junction kept 4 bases outside the gene matches. The CDR3 DNA follows: TGTGCCAGCAGCCTAGACAGGGGCTATGGCTACACCTTC. This encodes CASSLDRGYGYTF.

The chain links TRBV19 to TRBJ2-1, with D tentatively TRBD2 (6 bases). This CDR3 comprises 16 residues. V lost 0 bases to trimming and J lost 8 bases, with 17 bases between them. Germline V gene lookup returns CDR1 LNHDA and CDR2 SQIVND (reference sequence). The CDR3 region is CASSIDKVGGLDEQFF. CDR3 nucleotides: TGTGCCAGTAGTATAGATAAAGTGGGGGGTTTGGATGAGCAGTTCTTC.

The chain uses TRBV4-1 and TRBJ2-2; TRBD2 matches at 8 bases. Germline CDR1 reads MGHRA; CDR2 reads YSYEKL. Trimming removed 4 bases from V and 5 bases from J; junction bases left unmatched: 12. This CDR3 region has 17 residues. The CDR3 DNA follows: TGCGCCAGCAGCCCCTCGGGGGGGCTAATTTTGACCGGGGAGCTGTTTTTT. Protein sequence: CASSPSGGLILTGELFF.

The chain couples TRBV4-1 to TRBJ2-1; the match to TRBD2 covers 10 bases. This CDR3 has 15 residues. Germline-derived CDR1 and CDR2 are MGHRA and YSYEKL. Losses at the gene ends were 1 base for V and 13 bases for J; bases not matched to a gene: 10. CDR3 sequence (DNA): TGCGCCAGCAGCCAAGCACCAAGAGGACTAGCGGCTCAGTTCTTC. Translation: CASSQAPRGLAAQFF.

The rearrangement links TRBV5-1 to TRBJ2-1; TRBD2 aligns across 9 bases. Trimming at V came to 2 bases and at J to 4 bases, leaving 1 base not matched to a gene. The CDR3 spans 14 residues. CDR1 is SGHRS, CDR2 YFSETQ, per germline. CDR3 nucleotides: TGCGCCAGCAGCTTTAGCGGGAGATACAATGAGCAGTTCTTC. It translates to CASSFSGRYNEQFF.

The V gene is TRBV6-5, the J gene TRBJ1-3, with D tentatively TRBD1 (6 bases). Germline V gene sequence: CDR1 MNHEY, CDR2 SVGAGI. This CDR3 contains 14 residues. The germline V and J ends were trimmed by 6 bases and 4 bases, with 13 bases remaining between them. The CDR3 is CASSRTTGGNTIYF. In nucleotides, the CDR3 is TGTGCCAGCAGCCGAACTACAGGGGGAAACACCATATATTTT.

This chain joins TRBV19 and TRBJ2-5; 8 nucleotides line up with TRBD1. V lost 6 bases, J lost 4 bases, and 7 bases stayed unmatched. The CDR3 is 14 residues long. Looked up from germline, CDR1 is LNHDA and CDR2 is SQIVND (reference sequence). The DNA of the CDR3 is TGTGCCAGTAGGGCTTCAGGGGGCGGAGAGACCCAGTACTTC. Protein sequence: CASRASGGGETQYF. Filled out from reference TRBV19 and TRBJ2-5, the complete variable domain reads DGGITQSPKYLFRKEGQNVTLSCEQNLNHDAMYWYRQDPGQGLRLIYYSQIVNDFQKGDIAEGYSVSREKKESFPLTVTSAQKNPTAFYLCASRASGGGETQYFGPGTRLLVL.

This clone was detected only once. The V and J genes are TRBV5-1 and TRBJ2-3; TRBD2 aligns across 9 bases. Germline V gene data show CDR1 as SGHRS and CDR2 as YFSETQ. J lost 3 bases, V lost 0 bases, and 2 bases had no gene match. The CDR3 length is 15 residues. CDR3 sequence (DNA): TGCGCCAGCAGCTTGGTAGCGGGGGATACAGATACGCAGTATTTT. It specifies CASSLVAGDTDTQYF.

In DNA form, the CDR3 reads TGTGCCAGCAGTTCCAACGAGCAGTACTTC. Translating gives CASSSNEQYF. The chain is built from TRBV28 and TRBJ2-7, with unresolved D. The CDR3 totals 10 residues. Trimming cost V 4 bases and J 5 bases, with 3 bases left between them. CDR1 and CDR2 from the germline V gene are MDHEN and SYDVKM.

The CDR3 loop is CASSYGTSGNTIYF. The CDR3 DNA sequence: TGTGCCAGCAGTTACGGGACATCTGGAAACACCATATATTTT. This chain joins TRBV6-6 and TRBJ1-3; D perhaps matches TRBD1 (6 bases). Looked up from germline, CDR1 is MNHNY and CDR2 is SVGAGI (reference sequence). This CDR3 comprises 14 residues. The V and J ends lost 2 bases and 1 base respectively, with 6 bases between them.

The V gene is TRBV10-3, the J gene TRBJ2-1; a possible D gene is TRBD2 (5 bases). From germline, CDR1 is ENHRY and CDR2 SYGVKD. The germline V and J ends were trimmed by 3 bases and 6 bases, with 12 bases remaining between them. The CDR3 length is 14 residues. CDR3 DNA: TGTGCCATCAGTGAAGGCGGGCACCCCAATGAGCAGTTCTTC. Its protein is CAISEGGHPNEQFF.

Of note for this clone: Within the sample, other DNA sequences also encode this same CDR3. J is TRBJ2-6 and V is TRBV19, with a possible D match to TRBD2 (5 bases). CDR3 size: 15 residues. CDR1 LNHDA and CDR2 SQIVND come from the germline V gene (reference sequence). Deletions cut 4 bases from V and 1 base from J, with 8 bases between. CDR3 sequence: CASSTPGSGANVLTF. The CDR3 DNA follows: TGTGCCAGTAGTACCCCGGGGTCTGGGGCCAACGTCCTGACTTTC.

V is TRBV9 and J is TRBJ2-3; 7 positions match TRBD2. V lost 0 bases, J lost 1 base, and 5 bases stayed unmatched. There are 16 residues in the CDR3. CDR1 and CDR2 from the germline V gene are SGDLS and YYNGEE. Here the CDR3 DNA reads TGTGCCAGCAGCGTAGCTTGGGGAGGGGGCACAGATACGCAGTATTTT. It codes for CASSVAWGGGTDTQYF.

The chain uses TRBV28 and TRBJ2-4; D possibly corresponds to TRBD2 (5 bases). Germline CDR1 MDHEN, CDR2 SYDVKM. The CDR3 sequence is 20 residues long. V gave up 1 base and J gave up 4 bases, with 26 bases separating them. The CDR3: CASSLLGREHLQSTKNIQYF. In DNA form, the CDR3 reads TGTGCCAGCAGTTTATTAGGTCGGGAACACCTTCAGTCTACGAAAAACATTCAGTACTTC.